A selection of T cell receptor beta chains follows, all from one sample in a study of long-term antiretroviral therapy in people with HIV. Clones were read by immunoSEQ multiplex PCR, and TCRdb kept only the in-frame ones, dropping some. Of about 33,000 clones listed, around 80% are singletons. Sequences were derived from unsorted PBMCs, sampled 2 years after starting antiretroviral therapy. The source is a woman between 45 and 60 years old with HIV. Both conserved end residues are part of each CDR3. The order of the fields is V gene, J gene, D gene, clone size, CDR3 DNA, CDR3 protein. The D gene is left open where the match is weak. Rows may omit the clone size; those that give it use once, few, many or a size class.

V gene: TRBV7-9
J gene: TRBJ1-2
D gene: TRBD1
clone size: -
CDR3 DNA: TGTGCCAGCAGCGACCGCCGGGACAGGGGACATGGCTACACCTTC
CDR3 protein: CASSDRRDRGHGYTF

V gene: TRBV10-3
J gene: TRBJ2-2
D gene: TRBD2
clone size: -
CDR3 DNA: TGTGCCATCAGTGAAACGGGGGGATCCGGGGAGCTGTTTTTT
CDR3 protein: CAISETGGSGELFF

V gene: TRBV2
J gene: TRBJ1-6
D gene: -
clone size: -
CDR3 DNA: TGTGCCAGCAAGGTAGACTTGGGAAATTCACCCCTCCACTTT
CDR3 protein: CASKVDLGNSPLHF

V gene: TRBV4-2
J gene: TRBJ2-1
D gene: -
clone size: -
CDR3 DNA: TGTGCCAGCAGCCAAGACGGGGTCGATGAGCAGTTCTTC
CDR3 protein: CASSQDGVDEQFF

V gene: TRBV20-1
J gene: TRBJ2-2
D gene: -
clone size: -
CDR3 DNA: TGCAGTGCTAAGCTGGGGGGGCCCCTGTTTTTT
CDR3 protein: CSAKLGGPLFF

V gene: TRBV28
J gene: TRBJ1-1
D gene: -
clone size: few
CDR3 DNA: TGTGCCAGCTATACCCCTGAAGCTTTCTTT
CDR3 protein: CASYTPEAFF

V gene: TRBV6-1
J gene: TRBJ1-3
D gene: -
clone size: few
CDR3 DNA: TGTGCCAGCAGGGGACGGTCTGAGGGGGCCATATATTTT
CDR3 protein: CASRGRSEGAIYF

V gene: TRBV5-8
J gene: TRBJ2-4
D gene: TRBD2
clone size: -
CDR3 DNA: TGTGCCAGCAGCTTGGCCAGGGCTAGCGGATCTCACTTC
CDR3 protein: CASSLARASGSHF

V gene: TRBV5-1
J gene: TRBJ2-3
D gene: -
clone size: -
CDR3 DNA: TGCGCCAGCAGCGGTCCCGCAGATACGCAGTATTTT
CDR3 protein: CASSGPADTQYF

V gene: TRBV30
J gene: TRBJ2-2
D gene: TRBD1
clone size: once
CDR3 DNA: TGTGCCTGGAGACAGGGGGCGCGGGACACCGGGGAGCTGTTTTTT
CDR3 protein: CAWRQGARDTGELFF

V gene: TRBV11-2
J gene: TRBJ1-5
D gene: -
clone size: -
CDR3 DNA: TGTGCCAGCAGCCCCCTGGGAGGGCTCGGCAATCAGCCCCAGCATTTT
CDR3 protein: CASSPLGGLGNQPQHF

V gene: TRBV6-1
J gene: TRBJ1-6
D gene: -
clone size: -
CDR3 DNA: TGTGCCAGCAGTGAAGCTGCGCCGAGATATAATTCACCCCTCCACTTT
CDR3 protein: CASSEAAPRYNSPLHF

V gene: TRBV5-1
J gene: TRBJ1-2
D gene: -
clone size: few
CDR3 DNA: TGCGCCAGCTCGCGTGATTGGTACGGCTATGGCTACACCTTC
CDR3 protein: CASSRDWYGYGYTF

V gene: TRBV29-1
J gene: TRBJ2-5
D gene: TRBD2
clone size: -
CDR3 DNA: TGCAGCGTTGCACAACTAGCGAGGCAAGAGACCCAGTACTTC
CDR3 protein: CSVAQLARQETQYF

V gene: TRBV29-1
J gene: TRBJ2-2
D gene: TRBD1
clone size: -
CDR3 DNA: TGCAGCGTTGGGGTAGGGGGCGCGAACACCGGGGAGCTGTTTTTT
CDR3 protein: CSVGVGGANTGELFF

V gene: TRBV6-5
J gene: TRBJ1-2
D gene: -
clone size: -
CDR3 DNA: TGTGCCAGCAGTGAGAGTTTTAACTATGGCTACACCTTC
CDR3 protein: CASSESFNYGYTF

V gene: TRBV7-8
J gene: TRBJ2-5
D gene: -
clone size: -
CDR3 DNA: TGTGCCAGCAGCTTGGAGGGGGGAGAAGAGACCCAGTACTTC
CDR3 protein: CASSLEGGEETQYF

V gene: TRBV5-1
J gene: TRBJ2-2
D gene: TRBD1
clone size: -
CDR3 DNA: TGCGCCAGCAGCGTGAGACCCGGACAGGGGACTTTATGGGAGCTGTTTTTT
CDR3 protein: CASSVRPGQGTLWELFF

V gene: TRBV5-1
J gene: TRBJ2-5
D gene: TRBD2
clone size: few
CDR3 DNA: TGCGCCAGCAGCACCGGACTAGCGGGGGGACAAGAGACCCAGTACTTC
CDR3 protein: CASSTGLAGGQETQYF

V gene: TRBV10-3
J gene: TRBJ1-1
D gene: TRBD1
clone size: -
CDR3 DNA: TGTGCCACATCCGGGACAGGGGGCTCAAGGACTGAAGCTTTCTTT
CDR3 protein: CATSGTGGSRTEAFF

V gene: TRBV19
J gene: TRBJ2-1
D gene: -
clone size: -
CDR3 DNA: TGTGCCAGCTCGGGATCCCCCTCGTACAATGAGCAGTTCTTC
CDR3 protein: CASSGSPSYNEQFF

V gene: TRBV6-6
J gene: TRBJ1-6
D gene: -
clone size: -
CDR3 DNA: TGTGCCAGCACCCAAGTGAGCTCCTATAATTCACCCCTCCACTTT
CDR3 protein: CASTQVSSYNSPLHF

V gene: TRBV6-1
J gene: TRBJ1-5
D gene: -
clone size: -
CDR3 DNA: TGTGCCAGCAGTGCTAGGACAAAAGATCAGCCCCAGCATTTT
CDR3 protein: CASSARTKDQPQHF

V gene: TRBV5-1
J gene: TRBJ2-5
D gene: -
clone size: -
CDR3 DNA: TGCGCCAGCAGCCGGACCGACCAAGAGACCCAGTACTTC
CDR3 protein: CASSRTDQETQYF

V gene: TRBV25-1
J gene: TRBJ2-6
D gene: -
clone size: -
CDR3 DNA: TGTGCCAGCAGTGAGGGTGGTGGGGCCAACGTCCTGACTTTC
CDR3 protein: CASSEGGGANVLTF

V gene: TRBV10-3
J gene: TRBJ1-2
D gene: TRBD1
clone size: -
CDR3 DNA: TGTGCCATCAGGAGGGGACAGGGGGACTATGGCTACACCTTC
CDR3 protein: CAIRRGQGDYGYTF

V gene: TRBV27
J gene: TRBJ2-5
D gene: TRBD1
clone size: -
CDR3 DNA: TGTGCCAGCAGTAGGGACAGTACCTTTCAAGAGACCCAGTACTTC
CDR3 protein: CASSRDSTFQETQYF

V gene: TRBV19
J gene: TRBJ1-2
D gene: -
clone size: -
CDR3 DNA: TGTGCCAGTAGTAATAGGAGCCCTCCCTATGGCTACACCTTC
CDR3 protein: CASSNRSPPYGYTF

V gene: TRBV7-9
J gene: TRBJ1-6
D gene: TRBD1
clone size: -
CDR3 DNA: TGTGCCAGCAGCTATGGGACAGGGAACAATTCACCCCTCCACTTT
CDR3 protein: CASSYGTGNNSPLHF

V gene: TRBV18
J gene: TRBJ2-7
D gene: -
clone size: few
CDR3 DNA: TGTGCCAGCTCACCATCTTCCTACGCCTACGAGCAGTACTTC
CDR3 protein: CASSPSSYAYEQYF

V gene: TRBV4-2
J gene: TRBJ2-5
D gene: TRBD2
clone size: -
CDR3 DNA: TGTGCCAGCAGCCAAGACCCGGCGGGGGGGCAGGAGACCCAGTACTTC
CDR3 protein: CASSQDPAGGQETQYF

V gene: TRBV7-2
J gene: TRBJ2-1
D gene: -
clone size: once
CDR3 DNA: TGTGCCAGCAGCTCGGGACTGCGGGGCGCCTACAATGAGCAGTTCTTC
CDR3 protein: CASSSGLRGAYNEQFF

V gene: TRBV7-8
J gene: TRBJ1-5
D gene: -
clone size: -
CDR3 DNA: TGTGCCAGCAGCTTAAGATCGACGGCCGATGGGCCCCAGCATTTT
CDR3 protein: CASSLRSTADGPQHF

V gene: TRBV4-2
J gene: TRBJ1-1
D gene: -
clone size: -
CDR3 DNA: TGTGCCAGCAGCCAAGGGGAGGTGGGTACTGAAGCTTTCTTT
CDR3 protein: CASSQGEVGTEAFF

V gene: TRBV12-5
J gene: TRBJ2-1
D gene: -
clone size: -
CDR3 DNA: TGTGCTAGTGGCTCGGGACACAATGAGCAGTTCTTC
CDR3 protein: CASGSGHNEQFF

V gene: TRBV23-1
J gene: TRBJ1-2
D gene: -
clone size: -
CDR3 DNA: TGCGCCAGCAGTGGGCCGGTCAAGCACTATGGCTACACCTTC
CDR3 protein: CASSGPVKHYGYTF

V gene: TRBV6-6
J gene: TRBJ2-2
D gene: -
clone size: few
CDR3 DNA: TGTGCCAGCAGAAGTTATCAAACCGGGGAGCTGTTTTTT
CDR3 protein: CASRSYQTGELFF

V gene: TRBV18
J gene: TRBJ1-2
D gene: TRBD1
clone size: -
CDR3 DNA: TGTGCCAGCTCACCTTCCGGGACAGGATGGTCTGGCTACACCTTC
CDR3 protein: CASSPSGTGWSGYTF

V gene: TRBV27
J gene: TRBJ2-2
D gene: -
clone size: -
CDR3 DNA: TGTGCCAGCAGTTTATCGTACAGAGGGTTCGGGGAGCTGTTTTTT
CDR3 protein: CASSLSYRGFGELFF

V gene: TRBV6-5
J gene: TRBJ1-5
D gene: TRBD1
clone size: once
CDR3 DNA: TGTGCCAGCAGTTACTCGGGACAGGGAGCTCAGCCCCAGCATTTT
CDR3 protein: CASSYSGQGAQPQHF

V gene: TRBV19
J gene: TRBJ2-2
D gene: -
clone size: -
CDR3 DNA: TGTGCCAGTAGGATACTCGGGGGGCCCCACACCGGGGAGCTGTTTTTT
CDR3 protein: CASRILGGPHTGELFF

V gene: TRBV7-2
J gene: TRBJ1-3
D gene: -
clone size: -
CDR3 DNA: TGTGCCAGCAGCCTTTCGATCGGAAACACCATATATTTT
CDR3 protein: CASSLSIGNTIYF

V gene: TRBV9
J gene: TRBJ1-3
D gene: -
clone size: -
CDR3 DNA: TGTGCCAGCAGCGAATACTTCTCTGGAAACACCATATATTTT
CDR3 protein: CASSEYFSGNTIYF

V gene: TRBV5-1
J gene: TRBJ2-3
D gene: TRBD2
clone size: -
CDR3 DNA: TGCGCCAGCAGCTCCTCAGCGGGGGGGCGCACAGATACGCAGTATTTT
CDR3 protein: CASSSSAGGRTDTQYF

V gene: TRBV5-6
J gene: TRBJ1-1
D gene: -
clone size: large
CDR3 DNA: TGTGCCAGCAGCTTCGGGGGCCGGAACACTGAAGCTTTCTTT
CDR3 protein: CASSFGGRNTEAFF

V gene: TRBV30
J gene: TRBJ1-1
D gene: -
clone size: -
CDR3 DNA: TGTGCCTGTTCGAGGGGGGCGAACACTGAAGCTTTCTTT
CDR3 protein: CACSRGANTEAFF

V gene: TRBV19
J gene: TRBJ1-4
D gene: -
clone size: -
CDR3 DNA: TGTGCCAGTATACGTGCCGACAGCGATAATGAAAAACTGTTTTTT
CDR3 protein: CASIRADSDNEKLFF

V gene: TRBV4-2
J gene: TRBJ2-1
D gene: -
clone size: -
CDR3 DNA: TGTGCCAGCAGCCCCTCAGGAAATGAGCAGTTCTTC
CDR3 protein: CASSPSGNEQFF

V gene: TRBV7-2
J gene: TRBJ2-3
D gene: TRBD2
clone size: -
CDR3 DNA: TGTGCCAGCAGCGAGCGGGGGGGAGGGACGCAGTATTTT
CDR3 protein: CASSERGGGTQYF

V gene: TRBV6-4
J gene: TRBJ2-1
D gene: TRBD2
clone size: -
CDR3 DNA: TGTGCCAGCAGATGGGCCGGGACTAAAGACAATGAGCAGTTCTTC
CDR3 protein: CASRWAGTKDNEQFF

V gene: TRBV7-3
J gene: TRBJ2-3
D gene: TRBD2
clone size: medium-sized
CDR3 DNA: TGTGCCAGCAGTGCCGCAGCGGGGGGCACAGATACGCAGTATTTT
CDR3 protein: CASSAAAGGTDTQYF

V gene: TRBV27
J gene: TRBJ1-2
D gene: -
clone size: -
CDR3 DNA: TGTGCCAGCAGTTTATCCCCCGGGCGGGGTGGCTACACCTTC
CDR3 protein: CASSLSPGRGGYTF

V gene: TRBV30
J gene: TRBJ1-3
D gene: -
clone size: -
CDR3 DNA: TGTGCCTGGACTGACGGGAGCTCTGGAAACACCATATATTTT
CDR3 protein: CAWTDGSSGNTIYF